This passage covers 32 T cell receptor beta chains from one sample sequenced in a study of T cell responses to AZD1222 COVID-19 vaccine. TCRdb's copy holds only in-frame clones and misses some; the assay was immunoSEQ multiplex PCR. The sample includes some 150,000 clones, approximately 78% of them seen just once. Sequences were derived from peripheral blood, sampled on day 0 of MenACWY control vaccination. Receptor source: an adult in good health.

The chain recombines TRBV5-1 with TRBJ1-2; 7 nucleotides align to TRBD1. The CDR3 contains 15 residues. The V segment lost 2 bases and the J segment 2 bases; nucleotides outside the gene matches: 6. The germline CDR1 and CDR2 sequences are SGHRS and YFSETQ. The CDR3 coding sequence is TGCGCCAGCAGCTTTGGGGACAGCTCCAACTATGGCTACACCTTC. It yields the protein CASSFGDSSNYGYTF.

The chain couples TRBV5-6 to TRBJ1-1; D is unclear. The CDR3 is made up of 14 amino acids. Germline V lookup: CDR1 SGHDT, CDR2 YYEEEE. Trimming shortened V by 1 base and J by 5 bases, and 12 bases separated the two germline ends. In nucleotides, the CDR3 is TGTGCCAGCAGCTTGTTGGGCGGTGAAACTGAAGCTTTCTTT. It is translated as CASSLLGGETEAFF. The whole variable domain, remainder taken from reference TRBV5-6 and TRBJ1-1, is DAGVTQSPTHLIKTRGQQVTLRCSPKSGHDTVSWYQQALGQGPQFIFQYYEEEERQRGNFPDRFSGHQFPNYSSELNVNALLLGDSALYLCASSLLGGETEAFFGQGTRLTVV.

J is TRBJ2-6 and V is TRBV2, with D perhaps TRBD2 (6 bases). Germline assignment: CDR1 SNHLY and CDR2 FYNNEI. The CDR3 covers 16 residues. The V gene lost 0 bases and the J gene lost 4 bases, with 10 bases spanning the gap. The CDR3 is CASSEAEGTGANVLTF. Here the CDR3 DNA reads TGTGCCAGCAGTGAAGCGGAGGGTACCGGGGCCAACGTCCTGACTTTC.

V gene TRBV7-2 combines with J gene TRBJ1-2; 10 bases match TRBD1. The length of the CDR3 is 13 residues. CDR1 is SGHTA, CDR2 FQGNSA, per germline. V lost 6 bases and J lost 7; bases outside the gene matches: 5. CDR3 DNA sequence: TGTGCCAGCAGACCCGGACAGGGGGGTGGCTACACCTTC. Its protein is CASRPGQGGGYTF.

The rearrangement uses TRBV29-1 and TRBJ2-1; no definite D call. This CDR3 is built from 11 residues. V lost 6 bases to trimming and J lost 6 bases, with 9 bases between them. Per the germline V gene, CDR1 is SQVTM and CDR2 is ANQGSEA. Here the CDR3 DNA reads TGCAGCGTGCGAAAGTCCAATGAGCAGTTCTTC. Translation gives CSVRKSNEQFF.

Here the CDR3 DNA reads TGTGCCAGCAGGAACAGTCTCTACAATGAGCAGTTCTTC. It translates to CASRNSLYNEQFF. The chain is built from TRBV2 and TRBJ2-1, with D hard to call. Trimming left V 6 bases short and J 3 bases short, with 9 bases between. This CDR3 contains 13 residues. Germline-derived CDR1 and CDR2 are SNHLY and FYNNEI.

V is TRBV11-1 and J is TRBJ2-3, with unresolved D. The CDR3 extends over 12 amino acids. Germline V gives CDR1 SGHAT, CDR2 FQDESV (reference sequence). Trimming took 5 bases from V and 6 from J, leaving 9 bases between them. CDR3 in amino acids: CASSPPTDTQYF. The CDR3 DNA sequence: TGTGCCAGCAGCCCCCCAACGGATACGCAGTATTTT.

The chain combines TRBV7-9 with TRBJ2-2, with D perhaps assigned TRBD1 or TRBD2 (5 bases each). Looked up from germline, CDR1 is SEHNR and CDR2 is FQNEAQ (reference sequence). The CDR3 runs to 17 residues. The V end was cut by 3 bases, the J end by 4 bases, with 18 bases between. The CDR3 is CASSFGSTVRGTGELFF. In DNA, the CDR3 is TGTGCCAGCAGCTTTGGGAGCACAGTAAGGGGCACCGGGGAGCTGTTTTTT.

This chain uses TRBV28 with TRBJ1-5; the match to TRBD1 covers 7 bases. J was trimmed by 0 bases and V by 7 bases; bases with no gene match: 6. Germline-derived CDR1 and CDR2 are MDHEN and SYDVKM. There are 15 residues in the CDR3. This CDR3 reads CASKIQGTSNQPQHF. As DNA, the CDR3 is TGTGCCAGCAAAATACAGGGGACTAGCAATCAGCCCCAGCATTTT.

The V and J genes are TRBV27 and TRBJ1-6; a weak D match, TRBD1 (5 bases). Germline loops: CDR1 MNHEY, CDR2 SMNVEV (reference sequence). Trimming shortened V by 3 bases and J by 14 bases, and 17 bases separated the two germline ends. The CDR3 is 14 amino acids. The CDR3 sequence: CASSLLGTLGSLHF. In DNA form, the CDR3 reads TGTGCCAGCAGTTTGCTAGGGACCCTTGGATCCCTCCACTTT.

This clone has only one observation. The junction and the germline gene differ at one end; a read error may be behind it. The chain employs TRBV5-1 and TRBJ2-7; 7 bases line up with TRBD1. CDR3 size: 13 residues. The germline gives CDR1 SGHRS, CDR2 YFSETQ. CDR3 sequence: CASSTSRDSPGNF. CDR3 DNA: TGCGCCAGCAGCACGTCCCGGGACAGTCCCGGGAACTTC.

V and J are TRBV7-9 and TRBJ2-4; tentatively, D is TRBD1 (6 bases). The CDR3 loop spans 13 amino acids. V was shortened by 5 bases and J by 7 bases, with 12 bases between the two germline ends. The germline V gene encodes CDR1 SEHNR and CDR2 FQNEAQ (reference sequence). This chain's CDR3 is CASSPTGGNIQYF. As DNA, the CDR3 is TGTGCCAGCAGCCCGACAGGCGGGAACATTCAGTACTTC.

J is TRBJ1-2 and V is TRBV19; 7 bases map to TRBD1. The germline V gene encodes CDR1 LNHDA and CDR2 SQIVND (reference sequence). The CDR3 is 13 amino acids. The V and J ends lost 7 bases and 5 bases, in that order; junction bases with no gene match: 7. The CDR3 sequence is CASTRGQRYGYTF. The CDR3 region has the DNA TGTGCCAGTACCCGGGGACAGCGATATGGCTACACCTTC.

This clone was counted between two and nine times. CDR3 nucleotides: TGCGCCAGCAGCCAACCCCGACAGAACCCTTTGAACACTGAAGCTTTCTTT. Translating it yields CASSQPRQNPLNTEAFF. This chain links TRBV4-1 with TRBJ1-1, with D perhaps matching TRBD1 (5 bases). Germline lookup yields CDR1 MGHRA and CDR2 YSYEKL. The V and J ends lost 2 bases and 0 bases respectively, with 16 bases between them. The CDR3 has 17 residues.

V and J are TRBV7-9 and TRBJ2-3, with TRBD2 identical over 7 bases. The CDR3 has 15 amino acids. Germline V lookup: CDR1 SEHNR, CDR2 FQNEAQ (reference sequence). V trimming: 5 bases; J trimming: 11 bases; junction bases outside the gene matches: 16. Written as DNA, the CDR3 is TGTGCCAGCAGCCCGTTAGACGGACTAGTTGGGGAGCAGTATTTT. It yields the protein CASSPLDGLVGEQYF.

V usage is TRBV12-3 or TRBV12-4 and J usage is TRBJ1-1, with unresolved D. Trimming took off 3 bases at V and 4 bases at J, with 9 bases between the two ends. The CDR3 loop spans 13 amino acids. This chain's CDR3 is CASSLRSPTEAFF. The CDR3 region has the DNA TGTGCCAGCAGTTTGCGAAGCCCCACTGAAGCTTTCTTT.

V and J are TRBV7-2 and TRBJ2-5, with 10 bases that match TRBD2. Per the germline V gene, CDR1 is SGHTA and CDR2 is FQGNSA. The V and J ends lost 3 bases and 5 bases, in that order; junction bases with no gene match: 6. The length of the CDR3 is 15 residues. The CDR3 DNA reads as TGTGCCAGCAGCTTGGTAGCGGGGGGACGGGAGACCCAGTACTTC. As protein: CASSLVAGGRETQYF.

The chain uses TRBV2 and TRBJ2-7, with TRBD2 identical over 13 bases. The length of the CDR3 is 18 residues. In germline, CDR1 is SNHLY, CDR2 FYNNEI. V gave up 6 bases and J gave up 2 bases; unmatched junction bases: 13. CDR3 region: CASSLRPHTSGGAYEQYF. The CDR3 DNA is TGTGCCAGCAGCCTCAGGCCCCATACTAGCGGGGGGGCCTACGAGCAGTACTTC.

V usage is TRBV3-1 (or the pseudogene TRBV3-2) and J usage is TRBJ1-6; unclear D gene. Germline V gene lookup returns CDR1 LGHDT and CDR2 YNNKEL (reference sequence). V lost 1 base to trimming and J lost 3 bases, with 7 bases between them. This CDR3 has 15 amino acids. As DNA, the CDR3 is TGTGCCAGCAGCCAAGCCAGGAACTATAATTCACCCCTCCACTTT. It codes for CASSQARNYNSPLHF.

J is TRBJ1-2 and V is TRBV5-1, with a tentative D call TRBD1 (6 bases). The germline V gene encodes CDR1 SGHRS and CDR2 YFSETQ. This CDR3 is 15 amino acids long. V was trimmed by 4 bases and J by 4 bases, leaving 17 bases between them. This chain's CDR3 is CASSPLGGDSYGYTF. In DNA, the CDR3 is TGCGCCAGCAGCCCACTAGGGGGGGATAGCTATGGCTACACCTTC.

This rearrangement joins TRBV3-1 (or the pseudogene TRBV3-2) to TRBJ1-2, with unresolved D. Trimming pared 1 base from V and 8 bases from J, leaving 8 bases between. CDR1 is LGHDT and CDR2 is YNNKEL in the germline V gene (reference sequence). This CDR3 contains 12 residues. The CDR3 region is CASSQGWRGYTF. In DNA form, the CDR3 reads TGTGCCAGCAGCCAAGGTTGGAGGGGCTACACCTTC.

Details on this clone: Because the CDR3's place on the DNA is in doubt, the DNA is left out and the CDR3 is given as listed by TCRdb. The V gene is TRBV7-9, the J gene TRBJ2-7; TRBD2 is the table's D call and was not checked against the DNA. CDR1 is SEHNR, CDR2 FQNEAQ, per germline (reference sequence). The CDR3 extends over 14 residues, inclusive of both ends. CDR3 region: CASSFGSGSYEQYF.

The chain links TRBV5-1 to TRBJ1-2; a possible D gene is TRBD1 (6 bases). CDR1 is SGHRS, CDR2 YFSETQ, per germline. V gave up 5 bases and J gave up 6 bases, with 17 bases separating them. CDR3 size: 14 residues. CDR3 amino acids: CASSKQRQDHGYTF. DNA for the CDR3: TGCGCCAGCAGTAAACAACGACAGGATCATGGCTACACCTTC.

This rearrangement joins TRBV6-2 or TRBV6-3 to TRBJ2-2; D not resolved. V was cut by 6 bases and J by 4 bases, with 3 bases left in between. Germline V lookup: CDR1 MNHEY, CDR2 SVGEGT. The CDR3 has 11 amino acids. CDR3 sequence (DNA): TGTGCCAGCAGCACCACCGGGGAGCTGTTTTTT. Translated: CASSTTGELFF.

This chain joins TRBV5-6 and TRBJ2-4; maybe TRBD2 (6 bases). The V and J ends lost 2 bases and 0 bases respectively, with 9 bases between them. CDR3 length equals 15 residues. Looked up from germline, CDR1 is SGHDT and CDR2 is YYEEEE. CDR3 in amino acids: CASSFGGTAKNIQYF. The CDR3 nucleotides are TGTGCCAGCAGCTTTGGAGGGACAGCCAAAAACATTCAGTACTTC.

As DNA, the CDR3 is TGTGCCAGCAGCCCAAATCCGCGGGACTCCCCAAGAAAGGACTCACCCCTCCACTTT. Encoded protein: CASSPNPRDSPRKDSPLHF. V usage is TRBV9 and J usage is TRBJ1-6, with D tentatively TRBD1 (5 bases). Trimming took off 4 bases at V and 10 bases at J, with 30 bases between the two ends. CDR1 is SGDLS and CDR2 is YYNGEE in the germline V gene. The CDR3 covers 19 residues.

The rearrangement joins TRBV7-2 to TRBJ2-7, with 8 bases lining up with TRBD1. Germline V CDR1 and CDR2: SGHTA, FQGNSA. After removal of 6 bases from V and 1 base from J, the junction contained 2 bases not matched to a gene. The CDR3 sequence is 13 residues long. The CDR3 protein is CASSRQGSYEQYF. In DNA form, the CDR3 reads TGTGCCAGCAGTCGACAGGGGTCCTACGAGCAGTACTTC.

CDR3 region: CASSPHRTQYF. CDR3 sequence (DNA): TGTGCCAGCAGCCCACACCGTACGCAGTATTTT. The J gene is TRBJ2-3, the V gene TRBV7-2; D call uncertain. Per the germline V gene, CDR1 is SGHTA and CDR2 is FQGNSA. The CDR3 runs 11 residues. Trimming took off 5 bases at V and 8 bases at J, with 8 bases between the two ends.

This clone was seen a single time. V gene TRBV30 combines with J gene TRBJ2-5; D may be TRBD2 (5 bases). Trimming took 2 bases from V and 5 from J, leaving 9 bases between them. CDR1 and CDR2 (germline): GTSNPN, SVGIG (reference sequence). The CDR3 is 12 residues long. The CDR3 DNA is TGTGCCTGGAGTCGGGGTAGGGAGACCCAGTACTTC. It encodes CAWSRGRETQYF.

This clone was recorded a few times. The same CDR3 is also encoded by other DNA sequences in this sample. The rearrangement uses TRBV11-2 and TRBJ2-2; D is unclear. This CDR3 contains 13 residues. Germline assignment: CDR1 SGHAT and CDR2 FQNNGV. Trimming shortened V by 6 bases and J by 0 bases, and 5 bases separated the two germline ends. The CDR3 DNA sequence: TGTGCCAGCAGTCTCACGAACACCGGGGAGCTGTTTTTT. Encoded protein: CASSLTNTGELFF.

The CDR3 DNA reads TGTGCCAGTAGACCGGGGGGGGCCGGGGATACGCAGTATTTT. It codes for CASRPGGAGDTQYF. V usage is TRBV19 and J usage is TRBJ2-3; 8 nucleotides agree with TRBD2. The CDR3 covers 14 residues. CDR1 is LNHDA and CDR2 is SQIVND in the germline V gene (reference sequence). Trimming removed 6 bases from V and 6 bases from J; junction bases left unmatched: 8.

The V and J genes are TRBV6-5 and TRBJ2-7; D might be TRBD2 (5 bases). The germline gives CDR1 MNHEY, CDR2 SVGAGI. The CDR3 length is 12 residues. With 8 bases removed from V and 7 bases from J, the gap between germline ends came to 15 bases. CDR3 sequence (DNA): TGTGCCAGCTGCGGGCCCCCCGGGGAGCAGTACTTC. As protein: CASCGPPGEQYF.